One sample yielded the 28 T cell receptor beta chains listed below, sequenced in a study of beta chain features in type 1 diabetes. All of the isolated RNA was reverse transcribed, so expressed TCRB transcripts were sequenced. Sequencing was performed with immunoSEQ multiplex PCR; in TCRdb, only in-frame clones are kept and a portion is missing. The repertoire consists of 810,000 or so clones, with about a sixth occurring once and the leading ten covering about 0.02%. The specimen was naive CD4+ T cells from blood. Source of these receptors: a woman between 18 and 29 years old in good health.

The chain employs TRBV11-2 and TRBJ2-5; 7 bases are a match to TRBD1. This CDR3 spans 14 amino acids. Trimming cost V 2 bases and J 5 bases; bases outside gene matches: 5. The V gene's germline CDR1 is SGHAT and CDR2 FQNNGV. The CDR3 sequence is CASSLPDRWETQYF. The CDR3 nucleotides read TGTGCCAGCAGCTTACCGGACAGGTGGGAGACCCAGTACTTC.

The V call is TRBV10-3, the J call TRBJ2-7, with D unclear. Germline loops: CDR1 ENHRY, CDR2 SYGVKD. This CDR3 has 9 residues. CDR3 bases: TGTGCCATCAGTGAGTCACCCGGGGTC. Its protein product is CAISESPGV.

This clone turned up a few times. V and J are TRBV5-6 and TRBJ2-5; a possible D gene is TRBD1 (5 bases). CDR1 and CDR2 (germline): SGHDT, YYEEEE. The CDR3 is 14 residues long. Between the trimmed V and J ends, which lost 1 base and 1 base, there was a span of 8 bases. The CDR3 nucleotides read TGTGCCAGCAGCTTGAGTGGGGCCCAAGAGACCCAGTACTTC. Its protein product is CASSLSGAQETQYF.

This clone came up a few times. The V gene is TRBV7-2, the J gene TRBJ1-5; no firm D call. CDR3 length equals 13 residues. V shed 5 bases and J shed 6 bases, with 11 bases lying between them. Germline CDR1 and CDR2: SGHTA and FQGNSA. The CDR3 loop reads CASSQELSQPQHF. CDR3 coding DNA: TGTGCCAGCAGCCAAGAATTGAGTCAGCCCCAGCATTTT.

As DNA, the CDR3 is TGTGCCAGCAGCCCGGACCGCTATACGCAGTATTTT. Its protein is CASSPDRYTQYF. J is TRBJ2-3 and V is TRBV7-3; D is undetermined. With 5 bases removed from V and 7 bases from J, the gap between germline ends came to 10 bases. Germline CDR1 and CDR2: SGHTA and FQGTGA. The CDR3 runs to 12 residues. Filled out from reference TRBV7-3 and TRBJ2-3, the complete variable domain reads GAGVSQTPSNKVTEKGKYVELRCDPISGHTALYWYRQSLGQGPEFLIYFQGTGAADDSGLPNDRFFAVRPEGSVSTLKIQRTERGDSAVYLCASSPDRYTQYFGPGTRLTVL.

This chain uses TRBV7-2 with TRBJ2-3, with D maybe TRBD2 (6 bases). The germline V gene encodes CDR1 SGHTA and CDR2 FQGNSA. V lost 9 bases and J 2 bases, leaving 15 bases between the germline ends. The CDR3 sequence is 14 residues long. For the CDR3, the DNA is TGTGCCAGTCCGCCCGGGACTTTCACAGATACGCAGTATTTT. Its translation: CASPPGTFTDTQYF. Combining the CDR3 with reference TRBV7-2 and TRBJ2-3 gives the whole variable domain GAGVSQSPSNKVTEKGKDVELRCDPISGHTALYWYRQSLGQGLEFLIYFQGNSAPDKSGLPSDRFSAERTGGSVSTLTIQRTQQEDSAVYLCASPPGTFTDTQYFGPGTRLTVL.

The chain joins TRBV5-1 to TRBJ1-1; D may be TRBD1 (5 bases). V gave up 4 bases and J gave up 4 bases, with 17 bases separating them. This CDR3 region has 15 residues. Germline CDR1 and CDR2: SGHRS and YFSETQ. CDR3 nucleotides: TGCGCCAGCAGCCTGCAAGCGGGGGGTGGCACTGAAGCTTTCTTT. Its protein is CASSLQAGGGTEAFF.

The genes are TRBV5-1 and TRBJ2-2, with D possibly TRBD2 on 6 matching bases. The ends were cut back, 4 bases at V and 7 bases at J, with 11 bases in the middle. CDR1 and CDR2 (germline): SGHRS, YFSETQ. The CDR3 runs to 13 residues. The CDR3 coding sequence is TGCGCCAGCAGCCCGCGGGAAAACGGGGAGCTGTTTTTT. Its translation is CASSPRENGELFF.

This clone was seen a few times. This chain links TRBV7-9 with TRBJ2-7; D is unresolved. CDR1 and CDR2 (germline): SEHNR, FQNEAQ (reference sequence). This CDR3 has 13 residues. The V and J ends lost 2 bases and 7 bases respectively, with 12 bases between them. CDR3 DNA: TGTGCCAGCAGCTTACACACCTCTGGGGAGCAGTACTTC. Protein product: CASSLHTSGEQYF. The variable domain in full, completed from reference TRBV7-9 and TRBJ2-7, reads DTGVSQNPRHKITKRGQNVTFRCDPISEHNRLYWYRQTLGQGPEFLTYFQNEAQLEKSRLLSDRFSAERPKGSFSTLEIQRTEQGDSAMYLCASSLHTSGEQYFGPGTRLTVT.

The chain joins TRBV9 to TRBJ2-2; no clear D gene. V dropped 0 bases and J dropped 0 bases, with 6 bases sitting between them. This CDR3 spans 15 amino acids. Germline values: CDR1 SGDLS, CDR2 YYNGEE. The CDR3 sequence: CASSVAGSNTGELFF. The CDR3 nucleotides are TGTGCCAGCAGCGTAGCTGGGTCGAACACCGGGGAGCTGTTTTTT.

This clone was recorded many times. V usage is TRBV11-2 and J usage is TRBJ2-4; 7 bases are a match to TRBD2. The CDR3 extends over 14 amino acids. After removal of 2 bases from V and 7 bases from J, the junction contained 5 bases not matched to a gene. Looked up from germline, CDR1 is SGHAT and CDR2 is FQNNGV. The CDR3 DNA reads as TGTGCCAGCAGCTTAAGACTAGCAGGGAACATTCAGTACTTC. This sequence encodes CASSLRLAGNIQYF.

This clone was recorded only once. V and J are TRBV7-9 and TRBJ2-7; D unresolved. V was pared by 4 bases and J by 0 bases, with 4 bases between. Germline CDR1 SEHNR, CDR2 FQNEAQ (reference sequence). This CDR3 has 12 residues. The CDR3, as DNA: TGTGCCAGCAGCTGGACCTCCTACGAGCAGTACTTC. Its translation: CASSWTSYEQYF.

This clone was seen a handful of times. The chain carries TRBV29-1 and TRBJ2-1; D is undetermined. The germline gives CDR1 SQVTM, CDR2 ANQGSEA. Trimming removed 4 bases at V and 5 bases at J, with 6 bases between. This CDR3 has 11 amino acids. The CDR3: CSVALNNEQFF. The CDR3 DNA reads TGCAGCGTTGCCCTGAACAATGAGCAGTTCTTC.

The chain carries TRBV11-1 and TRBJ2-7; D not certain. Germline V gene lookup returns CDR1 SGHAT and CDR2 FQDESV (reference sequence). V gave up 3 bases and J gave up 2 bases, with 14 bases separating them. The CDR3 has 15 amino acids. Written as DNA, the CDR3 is TGTGCCAGCAGCTTGGCGTGGCAGGCCACCTACGAGCAGTACTTC. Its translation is CASSLAWQATYEQYF.

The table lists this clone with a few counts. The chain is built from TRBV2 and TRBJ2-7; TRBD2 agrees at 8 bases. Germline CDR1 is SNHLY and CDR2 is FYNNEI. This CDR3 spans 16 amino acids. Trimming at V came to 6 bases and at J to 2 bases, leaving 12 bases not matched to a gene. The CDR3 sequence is CASSHFSGKGTYEQYF. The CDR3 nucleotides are TGTGCCAGCAGCCACTTTAGCGGGAAAGGCACCTACGAGCAGTACTTC.

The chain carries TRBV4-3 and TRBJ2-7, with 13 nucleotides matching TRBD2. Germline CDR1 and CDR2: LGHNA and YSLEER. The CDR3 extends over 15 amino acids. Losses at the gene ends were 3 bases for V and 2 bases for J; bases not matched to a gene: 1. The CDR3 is CASSHTSGRAYEQYF. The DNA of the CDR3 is TGCGCCAGCAGCCATACTAGCGGGAGGGCCTACGAGCAGTACTTC.

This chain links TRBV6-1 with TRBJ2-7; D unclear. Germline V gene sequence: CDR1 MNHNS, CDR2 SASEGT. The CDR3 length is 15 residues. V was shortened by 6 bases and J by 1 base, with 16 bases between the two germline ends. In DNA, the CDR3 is TGTGCCAGCAGAAACGGACCCACGCGGTCCTACGAGCAGTACTTC. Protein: CASRNGPTRSYEQYF.

CDR3: CASRGMGEQFF. For the CDR3, the DNA is TGTGCCAGCAGGGGGATGGGTGAGCAGTTCTTC. V and J are TRBV27 and TRBJ2-1; D uncertain. The CDR3 runs 11 residues. V lost 6 bases and J lost 9, with 9 bases in between. Looked up from germline, CDR1 is MNHEY and CDR2 is SMNVEV (reference sequence).

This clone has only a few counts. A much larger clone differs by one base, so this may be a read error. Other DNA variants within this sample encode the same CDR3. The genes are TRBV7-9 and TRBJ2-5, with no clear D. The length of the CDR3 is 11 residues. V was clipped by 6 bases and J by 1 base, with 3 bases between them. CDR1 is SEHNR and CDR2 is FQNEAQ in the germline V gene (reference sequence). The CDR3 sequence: CASSSQETQYF. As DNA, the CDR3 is TGTGCCAGCAGTTCCCAAGAGACCCAGTACTTC.

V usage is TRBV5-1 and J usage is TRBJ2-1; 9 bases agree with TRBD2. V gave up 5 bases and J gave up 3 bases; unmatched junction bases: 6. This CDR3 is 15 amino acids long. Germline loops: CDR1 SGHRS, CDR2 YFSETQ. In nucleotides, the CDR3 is TGCGCCAGCAGTGGCGGGAGGGCCCTCTACAATGAGCAGTTCTTC. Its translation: CASSGGRALYNEQFF. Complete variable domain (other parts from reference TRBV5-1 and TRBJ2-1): KAGVTQTPRYLIKTRGQQVTLSCSPISGHRSVSWYQQTPGQGLQFLFEYFSETQRNKGNFPGRFSGRQFSNSRSEMNVSTLELGDSALYLCASSGGRALYNEQFFGPGTRLTVL.

The CDR3 bases are TGTGCCAGCAGCTTTCGTGACAGCCAAGAGACCCAGTACTTC. This encodes CASSFRDSQETQYF. The chain links TRBV5-6 to TRBJ2-5, with D possibly TRBD1 on 5 matching bases. CDR1 is SGHDT, CDR2 YYEEEE, per germline. Trimming removed 2 bases at V and 1 base at J, with 9 bases between. CDR3 length: 14 residues.

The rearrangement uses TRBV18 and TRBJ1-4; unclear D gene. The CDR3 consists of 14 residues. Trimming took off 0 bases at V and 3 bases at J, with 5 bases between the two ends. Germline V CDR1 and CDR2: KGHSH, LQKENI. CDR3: CASSPPHSNEKLFF. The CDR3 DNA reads TGTGCCAGCTCACCACCCCATTCTAATGAAAAACTGTTTTTT.

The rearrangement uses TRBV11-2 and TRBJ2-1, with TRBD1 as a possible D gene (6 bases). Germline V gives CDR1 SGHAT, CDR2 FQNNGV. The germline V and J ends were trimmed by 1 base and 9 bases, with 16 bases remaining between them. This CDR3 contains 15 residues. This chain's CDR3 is CASSLVGSQGTEQFF. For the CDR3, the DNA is TGTGCCAGCAGCTTAGTGGGGAGTCAGGGGACTGAGCAGTTCTTC.

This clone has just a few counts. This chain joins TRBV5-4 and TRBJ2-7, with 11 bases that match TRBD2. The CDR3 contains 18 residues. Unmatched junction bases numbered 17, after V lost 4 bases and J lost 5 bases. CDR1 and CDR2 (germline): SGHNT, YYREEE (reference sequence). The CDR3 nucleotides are TGTGCCAGCAGCCAAACTCGCCCCACTAGCGGGAGAAGCCACGAGCAGTACTTC. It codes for CASSQTRPTSGRSHEQYF.

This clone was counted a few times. The CDR3 reads CASGGRALTYEQYF. The CDR3 DNA is TGCGCCAGTGGTGGACGAGCCTTAACCTACGAGCAGTACTTC. The gene calls are TRBV10-2 and TRBJ2-7; unclear D gene. The CDR3 runs 14 residues. Germline-derived CDR1 and CDR2 are WSHSY and SAAADI. The V end was cut by 9 bases, the J end by 2 bases, with 17 bases between.

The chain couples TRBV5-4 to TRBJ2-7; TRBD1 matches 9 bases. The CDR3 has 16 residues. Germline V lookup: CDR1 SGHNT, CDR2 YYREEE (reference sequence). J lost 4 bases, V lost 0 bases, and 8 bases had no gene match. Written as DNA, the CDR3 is TGTGCCAGCAGCTTGGGAGGCGGACAGGGGACGTACGAGCAGTACTTC. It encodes CASSLGGGQGTYEQYF.

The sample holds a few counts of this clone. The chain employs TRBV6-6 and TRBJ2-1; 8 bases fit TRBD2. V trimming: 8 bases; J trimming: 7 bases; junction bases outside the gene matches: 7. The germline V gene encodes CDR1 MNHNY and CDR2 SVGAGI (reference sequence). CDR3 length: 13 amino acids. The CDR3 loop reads CASGLAGKNEQFF. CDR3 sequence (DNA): TGTGCCAGCGGCTTAGCGGGAAAAAATGAGCAGTTCTTC.

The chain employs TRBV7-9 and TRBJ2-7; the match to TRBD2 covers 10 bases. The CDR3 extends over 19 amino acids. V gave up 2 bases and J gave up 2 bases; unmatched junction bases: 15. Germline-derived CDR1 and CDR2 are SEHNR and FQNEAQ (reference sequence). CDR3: CASSLSHLAGVYRPYEQYF. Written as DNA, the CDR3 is TGTGCCAGCAGCTTAAGCCACCTAGCGGGAGTCTACCGACCCTACGAGCAGTACTTC. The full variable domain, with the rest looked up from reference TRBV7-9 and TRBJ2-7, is DTGVSQNPRHKITKRGQNVTFRCDPISEHNRLYWYRQTLGQGPEFLTYFQNEAQLEKSRLLSDRFSAERPKGSFSTLEIQRTEQGDSAMYLCASSLSHLAGVYRPYEQYFGPGTRLTVT.